A single sample gave rise to the 32 T cell receptor beta chains below, sequenced in a study of identical twins. Using its own MiXCR run on the 5' RACE reads, TCRdb lists one record per CDR3 protein. The sample lists 750,000 to 950,000 distinct CDR3 sequences, 12% occurring once. These data also featured in a second study, about yellow fever vaccine responses in identical twins.

The sample comprised PBMCs. The receptors derive from a woman aged 18-30 years in good health.

There are a few counts of this clonotype. The rearrangement uses TRBV3-1 and TRBJ2-7; no clear D. In germline, CDR1 is LGHDT, CDR2 YNNKEL (reference sequence). This CDR3 region has 16 residues. V lost 1 base and J 4 bases, leaving 17 bases between the germline ends. CDR3 loop: CASSQGPGSFRYEQYF. CDR3 DNA sequence: TGTGCCAGCAGCCAAGGACCGGGTTCTTTTCGTTACGAGCAGTACTTC.

V is TRBV2 and J is TRBJ2-7, with D hard to call. With 0 bases removed from V and 6 bases from J, the gap between germline ends came to 9 bases. CDR1 and CDR2 (germline): SNHLY, FYNNEI. The CDR3 totals 13 residues. Here the CDR3 reads CASSEAVVPEQYF. CDR3 DNA: TGTGCCAGCAGTGAAGCTGTGGTTCCCGAGCAGTACTTC.

In nucleotides, the CDR3 is TGTGCCAGTCTGACTAGCGGGTTTCAAGAGACCCAGTACTTC. This encodes CASLTSGFQETQYF. The chain recombines TRBV2 with TRBJ2-5; 10 nucleotides line up with TRBD2. Germline V gives CDR1 SNHLY, CDR2 FYNNEI. Trimming at V came to 9 bases and at J to 2 bases, leaving 6 bases not matched to a gene. The CDR3 is 14 amino acids.

This clonotype was seen more than once but under ten times. The V gene is TRBV28, the J gene TRBJ2-7; the match to TRBD2 covers 8 bases. With 6 bases clipped from V and 7 bases from J, the junction kept 8 bases outside the gene matches. The CDR3 contains 13 residues. Per germline, CDR1 MDHEN and CDR2 SYDVKM. DNA of the CDR3: TGTGCCAGCAGGGCGGGAGGCTTTGGAGAGCAGTACTTC. Its translation: CASRAGGFGEQYF.

The chain recombines TRBV29-1 with TRBJ2-6, with no clear D. The CDR3 is 14 amino acids. V gave up 4 bases and J gave up 1 base, with 8 bases separating them. The germline CDR1 and CDR2 sequences are SQVTM and ANQGSEA. CDR3 residues: CSVAATSGANVLTF. DNA of the CDR3: TGCAGCGTTGCGGCAACATCTGGGGCCAACGTCCTGACTTTC.

This clonotype was detected ten times or more. V is TRBV5-6 and J is TRBJ2-7; D gene unclear. V was cut by 7 bases and J by 4 bases, with 12 bases left in between. Germline V lookup: CDR1 SGHDT, CDR2 YYEEEE. This CDR3 has 12 residues. The CDR3 DNA sequence: TGTGCCAGCCGATGTGTTGGTTACGAGCAGTACGTC. Translated, it gives CASRCVGYEQYV.

This chain joins TRBV11-1 and TRBJ2-7; D may be TRBD2 (5 bases). Germline V CDR1 and CDR2: SGHAT, FQDESV (reference sequence). CDR3 length equals 13 residues. V shed 7 bases and J shed 5 bases, with 15 bases lying between them. CDR3 sequence: CASNNRGIDEQYF. The DNA for the CDR3 is TGTGCCAGCAACAACCGGGGAATCGACGAGCAGTACTTC.

There are a few counts of this clonotype. This chain connects TRBV4-1 to TRBJ2-7; no definite D call. Germline assignment: CDR1 MGHRA and CDR2 YSYEKL. Trimming took off 1 base at V and 11 bases at J, with 9 bases between the two ends. The CDR3 loop spans 11 amino acids. CDR3 sequence reads: CASSQGMVEYF. The DNA for the CDR3 is TGCGCCAGCAGCCAAGGAATGGTGGAGTACTTC.

This clonotype was counted a few times. The rearrangement uses TRBV28 and TRBJ2-1; D is uncertain. This CDR3 region has 14 residues. CDR1 is MDHEN, CDR2 SYDVKM, per germline. Trimming left V 5 bases short and J 4 bases short, with 12 bases between. The DNA for the CDR3 is TGTGCCAGCAGTGATCACACCAGATACAATGAGCAGTTCTTC. This sequence encodes CASSDHTRYNEQFF.

The J gene is TRBJ1-6, the V gene TRBV2, with D maybe TRBD1 (6 bases). The length of the CDR3 is 16 residues. Trimming left V 5 bases short and J 8 bases short, with 19 bases between. Germline CDR1 SNHLY, CDR2 FYNNEI. CDR3 sequence reads: CASSYPHWTEDSPLHF. The CDR3 DNA is TGTGCCAGCAGTTACCCCCACTGGACAGAGGATTCACCCCTCCACTTT.

This chain links TRBV7-2 with TRBJ1-5, with 7 bases that match TRBD1. Germline CDR1 reads SGHTA; CDR2 reads FQGNSA. This CDR3 has 19 amino acids. The V gene end was trimmed by 4 bases and the J gene end by 3 bases; junction bases not matched to a gene: 18. In DNA, the CDR3 is TGTGCCAGCAGCTCCCTTAGGGGGGCAGCCGGGACAGACAATCAGCCCCAGCATTTT. Encoded protein: CASSSLRGAAGTDNQPQHF.

The table lists this clonotype with a few counts. The gene calls are TRBV9 and TRBJ2-7; TRBD2 aligns across 12 bases. The CDR3 consists of 15 residues. With V trimmed by 3 bases and J by 7 bases, 8 bases remained unmatched. Germline lookup yields CDR1 SGDLS and CDR2 YYNGEE. CDR3: CASSELAGGLGEQYF. The CDR3 coding sequence is TGTGCCAGCAGCGAACTAGCGGGAGGACTTGGTGAGCAGTACTTC.

The table lists this clonotype with many counts. The chain combines TRBV4-1 with TRBJ2-1, with D possibly being TRBD1 or TRBD2 (6 bases each). V was clipped by 4 bases and J by 10 bases, with 20 bases between them. Per germline, CDR1 MGHRA and CDR2 YSYEKL. This CDR3 is built from 15 residues. CDR3 loop: CASSLVGGRDWEQFF. CDR3 bases: TGCGCCAGCAGCCTGGTGGGGGGCAGGGATTGGGAGCAGTTCTTC.

J is TRBJ1-1 and V is TRBV12-3 or TRBV12-4; D uncertain. V was pared by 3 bases and J by 1 base, with 9 bases between. The CDR3 covers 14 residues. CDR3 sequence (DNA): TGTGCCAGCAGTTTTTGGGGAAGGAACACTGAAGCTTTCTTT. This gives the protein CASSFWGRNTEAFF.

This chain connects TRBV20-1 to TRBJ2-7; 14 nucleotides match TRBD2. This CDR3 has 17 residues. Germline CDR1 reads DFQATT; CDR2 reads SNEGSKA (reference sequence). The V segment lost 1 base and the J segment 7 bases; nucleotides outside the gene matches: 12. CDR3 amino acids: CSARGGTSGGLLGEQYV. The CDR3 nucleotides are TGCAGTGCTAGAGGTGGGACTAGCGGGGGTTTACTGGGTGAGCAGTACGTC.

The table lists this clonotype with many counts. The gene calls are TRBV5-1 and TRBJ2-5; D unclear. CDR1 is SGHRS, CDR2 YFSETQ, per germline. The ends were cut back, 5 bases at V and 5 bases at J, with 10 bases in the middle. CDR3 length: 12 amino acids. The CDR3 coding sequence is TGCGCCAGCAGTCATAACGGCGAGACCCAGTACTTC. Translating gives CASSHNGETQYF.

This sequence joins TRBV20-1 and TRBJ2-3; D is unresolved. CDR3 length: 13 amino acids. V lost 3 bases and J lost 1, with 8 bases in between. CDR1 DFQATT and CDR2 SNEGSKA come from the germline V gene (reference sequence). The CDR3 DNA is TGCAGTGCTAGCGGCCACGGCACAGATACGCAGTATTTT. Protein product: CSASGHGTDTQYF.

This clonotype showed up many times. The chain carries TRBV29-1 and TRBJ2-1, with 9 bases aligning to TRBD2. V lost 4 bases and J lost 1; bases outside the gene matches: 2. This CDR3 region has 14 residues. The germline V gene has CDR1 SQVTM and CDR2 ANQGSEA. DNA for the CDR3: TGCAGCGTTGTGCGGGGGGGGTCCTACAATGAGCAGTTCTTC. Translating it yields CSVVRGGSYNEQFF.

This clonotype was recorded a few times. The V gene is TRBV5-5, the J gene TRBJ2-1, with 14 nucleotides matching TRBD2. Germline V lookup: CDR1 SGHKS, CDR2 YYEKEE (reference sequence). Trimming at V came to 0 bases and at J to 9 bases, leaving 5 bases not matched to a gene. The CDR3 contains 16 residues. CDR3 amino acids: CASSLGGTSGRVEQFF. The DNA for the CDR3 is TGTGCCAGCAGCTTGGGTGGGACTAGCGGGAGAGTTGAGCAGTTCTTC. The whole variable domain, filled in from reference TRBV5-5 and TRBJ2-1, reads DAGVTQSPTHLIKTRGQQVTLRCSPISGHKSVSWYQQVLGQGPQFIFQYYEKEERGRGNFPDRFSARQFPNYSSELNVNALLLGDSALYLCASSLGGTSGRVEQFFGPGTRLTVL.

This clonotype was seen repeatedly, ten times or more. The chain combines TRBV7-2 with TRBJ2-5; the match to TRBD2 covers 8 bases. This CDR3 is built from 15 residues. Per the germline V gene, CDR1 is SGHTA and CDR2 is FQGNSA. The J segment lost 7 bases and the V segment lost 3 bases, leaving 10 bases of the junction unmatched. CDR3 bases: TGTGCCAGCAGCTTGAGAAGCGGGGGTATGTGGACCCAGTACTTC. Its translation: CASSLRSGGMWTQYF. The complete variable domain, with remaining parts taken from reference TRBV7-2 and TRBJ2-5, reads GAGVSQSPSNKVTEKGKDVELRCDPISGHTALYWYRQSLGQGLEFLIYFQGNSAPDKSGLPSDRFSAERTGGSVSTLTIQRTQQEDSAVYLCASSLRSGGMWTQYFGPGTRLLVL.

This clonotype was counted a few times. CDR3 residues: CARTDRGGEKLFF. The CDR3 DNA follows: TGTGCCAGAACGGACAGGGGTGGTGAAAAACTGTTTTTT. J is TRBJ1-4 and V is TRBV21-1; TRBD1 was called by the table and not checked on the DNA. TRBV21-1 is labeled a pseudogene. The CDR3 contains 13 residues.

At least ten counts were recorded for this clonotype. The rearrangement joins TRBV29-1 to TRBJ2-1; 13 bases align to TRBD2. The junction had 4 bases not matched to a gene; V was cut back by 6 bases and J by 5 bases. The CDR3 runs 14 residues. Germline V gene lookup returns CDR1 SQVTM and CDR2 ANQGSEA. The CDR3 is CSVAGTSGNNEQFF. The CDR3 nucleotides read TGCAGCGTAGCCGGGACTAGCGGGAACAATGAGCAGTTCTTC.

This clonotype showed up just a few times. The DNA of the CDR3 is TGCAGTGCTAGCCTCTCGACAGGGGCGAGAAATTCACCCCTCCACTTT. Protein product: CSASLSTGARNSPLHF. V is TRBV20-1 and J is TRBJ1-6; 8 nucleotides match TRBD1. The junction had 11 bases not matched to a gene; V was cut back by 3 bases and J by 7 bases. Germline assignment: CDR1 DFQATT and CDR2 SNEGSKA (reference sequence). The CDR3 runs 16 residues.

The chain joins TRBV11-2 to TRBJ1-1; D possibly corresponds to TRBD1 (6 bases). CDR1 and CDR2 (germline): SGHAT, FQNNGV. Trimming took off 5 bases at V and 1 base at J, with 11 bases between the two ends. The CDR3 runs 14 residues. CDR3 nucleotide sequence: TGTGCCAGCAGCCCATTGGGACAGAACACTGAAGCTTTCTTT. Its translation is CASSPLGQNTEAFF.

This clonotype was counted only a few times. This chain uses TRBV7-6 with TRBJ2-1; 9 positions agree with TRBD1. CDR1 and CDR2 (germline): SGHVS, FNYEAQ. The trim removed 1 base at V and 4 bases at J, leaving 2 bases unmatched. There are 15 residues in the CDR3. CDR3 amino acids: CASSLGDRAYNEQFF. The CDR3 coding sequence is TGTGCCAGCAGCTTAGGGGACAGGGCTTACAATGAGCAGTTCTTC.

The chain employs TRBV5-1 and TRBJ2-7; 10 nucleotides align to TRBD2. Germline values: CDR1 SGHRS, CDR2 YFSETQ. J gave up 2 bases and V 4 bases, and 6 bases lay outside the gene matches. The CDR3 runs 15 residues. CDR3 loop: CASSVTSGVPYEQYF. CDR3 sequence (DNA): TGCGCCAGCAGCGTTACTAGCGGGGTTCCCTACGAGCAGTACTTC. Complete variable domain (other parts from reference TRBV5-1 and TRBJ2-7): KAGVTQTPRYLIKTRGQQVTLSCSPISGHRSVSWYQQTPGQGLQFLFEYFSETQRNKGNFPGRFSGRQFSNSRSEMNVSTLELGDSALYLCASSVTSGVPYEQYFGPGTRLTVT.

This clonotype was observed a handful of times. The chain employs TRBV7-9 and TRBJ2-4; D gene unclear. The length of the CDR3 is 15 residues. V was trimmed by 4 bases and J by 7 bases, leaving 17 bases between them. The germline V gene encodes CDR1 SEHNR and CDR2 FQNEAQ (reference sequence). The CDR3 bases are TGTGCCAGCAGCTCACCGGGCCCCGCTCTGAACATTCAGTACTTC. Translation gives CASSSPGPALNIQYF.

This clonotype was picked up many times. J is TRBJ2-3 and V is TRBV5-1; 8 bases agree with TRBD2. The CDR3 is made up of 14 amino acids. With 0 bases clipped from V and 13 bases from J, the junction kept 10 bases outside the gene matches. Germline assignment: CDR1 SGHRS and CDR2 YFSETQ. CDR3 nucleotides: TGCGCCAGCAGCTTGGGGACTAGCCCGGCCCAGGAGTATTTT. Protein: CASSLGTSPAQEYF.

The genes are TRBV11-2 and TRBJ2-5; D tentatively reads TRBD1 or TRBD2 (5 bases each). Germline V gives CDR1 SGHAT, CDR2 FQNNGV. This CDR3 contains 16 residues. Trimming took 5 bases from V and 5 from J, leaving 21 bases between them. The CDR3 DNA sequence: TGTGCCAGCAGCCAAACCTTCGAGGGGATGGGGGAGACCCAGTACTTC. The encoded protein is CASSQTFEGMGETQYF.

This clonotype came up a few times. The chain recombines TRBV23-1 with TRBJ2-7, with 7 bases identical to TRBD2. TRBV23-1 is an ORF, and what it does is uncertain. The V segment lost 0 bases and the J segment 0 bases; nucleotides outside the gene matches: 8. The CDR3 covers 17 residues. The CDR3 is CASSQSLASGISYEQYF. The CDR3 nucleotides are TGCGCCAGCAGTCAATCTTTGGCTAGCGGAATCTCCTACGAGCAGTACTTC.

This clonotype was counted a few times. The chain combines TRBV15 with TRBJ1-4, with D possibly TRBD1 on 6 matching bases. Germline V lookup: CDR1 LNHNV, CDR2 YYDKDF (reference sequence). The CDR3 extends over 15 amino acids. V dropped 5 bases and J dropped 8 bases, with 18 bases sitting between them. The CDR3 is CATSGGRTTGEKLFF. The CDR3 DNA reads TGTGCCACCAGCGGGGGCCGGACAACGGGGGAAAAACTGTTTTTT. Full variable domain (outside the CDR3, taken from reference TRBV15 and TRBJ1-4): DAMVIQNPRYQVTQFGKPVTLSCSQTLNHNVMYWYQQKSSQAPKLLFHYYDKDFNNEADTPDNFQSRRPNTSFCFLDIRSPGLGDTAMYLCATSGGRTTGEKLFFGSGTQLSVL.

This clonotype was observed many times. V is TRBV11-2 and J is TRBJ2-2; D unresolved. From germline, CDR1 is SGHAT and CDR2 FQNNGV. V lost 1 base to trimming and J lost 4 bases, with 10 bases between them. This CDR3 has 15 amino acids. This CDR3 is CASSLVRAVTGELFF. The DNA of the CDR3 is TGTGCCAGCAGCTTAGTAAGGGCGGTCACCGGGGAGCTGTTTTTT.